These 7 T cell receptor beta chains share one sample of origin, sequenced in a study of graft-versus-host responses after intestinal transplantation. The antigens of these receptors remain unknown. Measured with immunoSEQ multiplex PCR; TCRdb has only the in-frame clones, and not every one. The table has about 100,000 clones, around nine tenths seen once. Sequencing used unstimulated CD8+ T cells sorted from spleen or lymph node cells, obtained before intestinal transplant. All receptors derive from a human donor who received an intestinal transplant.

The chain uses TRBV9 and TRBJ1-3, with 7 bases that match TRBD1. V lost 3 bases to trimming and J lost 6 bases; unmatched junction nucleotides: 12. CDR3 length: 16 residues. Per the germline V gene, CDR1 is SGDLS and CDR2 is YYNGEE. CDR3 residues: CASSGIRGRWENTIYF. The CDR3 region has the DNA TGTGCCAGCAGCGGTATTAGGGGGCGGTGGGAAAACACCATATATTTT.

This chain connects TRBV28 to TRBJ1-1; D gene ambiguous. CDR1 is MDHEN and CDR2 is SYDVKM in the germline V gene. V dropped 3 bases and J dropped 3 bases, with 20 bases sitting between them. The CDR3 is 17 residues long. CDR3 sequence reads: CASSFSRAIDRDTEAFF. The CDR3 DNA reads TGTGCCAGCAGTTTTAGCCGAGCCATAGACCGTGACACTGAAGCTTTCTTT.

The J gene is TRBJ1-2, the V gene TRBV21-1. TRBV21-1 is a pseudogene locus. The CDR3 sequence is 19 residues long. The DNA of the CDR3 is TGTGCCAGCAGCAAACCGACATCTCGGGGGACGGTTGGTAACTATGGCTACACCTTC. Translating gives CASSKPTSRGTVGNYGYTF.

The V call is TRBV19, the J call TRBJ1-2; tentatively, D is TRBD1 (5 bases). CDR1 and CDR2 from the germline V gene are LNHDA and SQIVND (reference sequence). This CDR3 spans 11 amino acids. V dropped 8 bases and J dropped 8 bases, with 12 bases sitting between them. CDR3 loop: CASGGALGYTF. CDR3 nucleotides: TGTGCCAGTGGAGGGGCTCTCGGCTACACCTTC.

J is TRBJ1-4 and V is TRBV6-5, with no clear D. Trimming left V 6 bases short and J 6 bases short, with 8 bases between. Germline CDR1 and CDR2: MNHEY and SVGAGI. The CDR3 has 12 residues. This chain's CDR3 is CASRSSHEKLFF. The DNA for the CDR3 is TGTGCCAGCAGATCCAGTCATGAAAAACTGTTTTTT.

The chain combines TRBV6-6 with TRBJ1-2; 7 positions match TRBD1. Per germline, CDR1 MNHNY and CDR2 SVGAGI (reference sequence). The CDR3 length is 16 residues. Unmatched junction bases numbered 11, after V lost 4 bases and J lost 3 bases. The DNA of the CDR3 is TGTGCCAGCAGTTGGGGAGAGGGGGCGGGGGACTATGGCTACACCTTC. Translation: CASSWGEGAGDYGYTF.

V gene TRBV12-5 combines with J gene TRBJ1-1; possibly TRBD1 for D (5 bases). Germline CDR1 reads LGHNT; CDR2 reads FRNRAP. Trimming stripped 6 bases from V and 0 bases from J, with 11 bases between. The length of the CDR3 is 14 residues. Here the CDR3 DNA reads TGTGCTAGTGGCCCTGGGACTCTGAACACTGAAGCTTTCTTT. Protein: CASGPGTLNTEAFF.